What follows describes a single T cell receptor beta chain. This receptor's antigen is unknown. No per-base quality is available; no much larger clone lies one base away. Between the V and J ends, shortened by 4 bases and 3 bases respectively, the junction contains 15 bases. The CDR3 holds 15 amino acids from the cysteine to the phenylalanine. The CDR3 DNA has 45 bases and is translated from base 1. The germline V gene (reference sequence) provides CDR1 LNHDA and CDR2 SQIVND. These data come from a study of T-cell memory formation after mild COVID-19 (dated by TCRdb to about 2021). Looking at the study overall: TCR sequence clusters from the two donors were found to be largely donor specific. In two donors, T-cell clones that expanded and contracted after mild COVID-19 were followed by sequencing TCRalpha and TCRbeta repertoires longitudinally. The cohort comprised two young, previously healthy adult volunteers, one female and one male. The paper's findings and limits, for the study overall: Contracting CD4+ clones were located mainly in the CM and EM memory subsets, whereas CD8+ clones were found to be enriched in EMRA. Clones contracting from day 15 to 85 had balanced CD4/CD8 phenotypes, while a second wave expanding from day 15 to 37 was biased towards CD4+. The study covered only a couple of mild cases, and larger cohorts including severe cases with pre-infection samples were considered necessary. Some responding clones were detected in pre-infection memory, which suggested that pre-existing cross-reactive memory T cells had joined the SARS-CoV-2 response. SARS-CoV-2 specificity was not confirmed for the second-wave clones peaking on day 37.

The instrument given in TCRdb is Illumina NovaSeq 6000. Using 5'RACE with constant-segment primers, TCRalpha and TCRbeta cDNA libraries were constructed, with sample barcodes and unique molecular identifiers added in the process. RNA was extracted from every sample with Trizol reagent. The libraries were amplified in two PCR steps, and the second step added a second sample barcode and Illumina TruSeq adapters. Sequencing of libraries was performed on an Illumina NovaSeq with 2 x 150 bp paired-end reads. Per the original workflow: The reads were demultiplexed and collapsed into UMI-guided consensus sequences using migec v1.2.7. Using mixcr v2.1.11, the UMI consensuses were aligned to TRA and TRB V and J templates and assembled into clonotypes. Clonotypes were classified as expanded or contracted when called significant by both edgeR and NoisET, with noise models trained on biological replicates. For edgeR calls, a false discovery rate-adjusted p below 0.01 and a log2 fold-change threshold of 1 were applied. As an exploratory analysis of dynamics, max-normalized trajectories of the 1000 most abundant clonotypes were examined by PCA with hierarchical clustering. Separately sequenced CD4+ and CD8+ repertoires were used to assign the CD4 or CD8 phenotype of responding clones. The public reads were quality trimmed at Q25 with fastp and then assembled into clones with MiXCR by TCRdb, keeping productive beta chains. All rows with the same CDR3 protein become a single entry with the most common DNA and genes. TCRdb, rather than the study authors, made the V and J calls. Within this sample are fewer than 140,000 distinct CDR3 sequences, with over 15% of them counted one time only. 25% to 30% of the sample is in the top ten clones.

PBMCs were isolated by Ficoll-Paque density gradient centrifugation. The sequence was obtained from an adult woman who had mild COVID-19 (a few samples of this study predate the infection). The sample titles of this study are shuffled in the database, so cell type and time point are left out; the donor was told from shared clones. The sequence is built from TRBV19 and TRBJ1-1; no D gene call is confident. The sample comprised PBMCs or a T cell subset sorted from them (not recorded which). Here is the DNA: TGTGCCAGTAGTACCTCAAACGGGGTAGACACTGAAGCTTTCTTT. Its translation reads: CASSTSNGVDTEAFF.